Listed below are T cell receptor beta chains from one sample, sequenced in a study of cytotoxic CD8 clonotypes in ibrutinib-treated CLL. Clones were read by immunoSEQ multiplex PCR, and TCRdb kept only the in-frame ones, dropping some. The sample comprises 97,000 or so clones, 78% of which are singletons, and 25% to 40% rests with the top ten. This specimen was PBMCs, taken after 12 months of ibrutinib treatment. Source of these receptors: a human donor with chronic lymphocytic leukemia. The CDR3 runs from the conserved cysteine through the conserved F or W. D genes are given only for firm matches. Rows may omit the clone size; those that give it use once, few, many or a size class.

clone size	V gene	J gene	D gene	CDR3 protein	CDR3 DNA
-	TRBV5-6	TRBJ2-7	-	CASSLGEANSYEQYF	TGTGCCAGCAGCTTGGGGGAGGCTAACTCCTACGAGCAGTACTTC
-	TRBV19	TRBJ2-5	-	CASRDTLGETQYF	TGTGCCAGCCGGGACACCTTAGGAGAGACCCAGTACTTC
-	TRBV5-1	TRBJ1-3	TRBD1	CASSPGQGWGSGNTIYF	TGCGCCAGCAGCCCGGGACAGGGATGGGGCTCTGGAAACACCATATATTTT
-	TRBV2	TRBJ1-6	-	CASSRRTPRGHNSPLHF	TGTGCCAGCAGTCGTCGAACCCCCCGGGGGCACAATTCACCCCTCCACTTT
few	TRBV2	TRBJ1-1	-	CASTSEHMNTEAFF	TGTGCCAGCACCTCGGAACATATGAACACTGAAGCTTTCTTT
few	TRBV10-2	TRBJ2-2	-	CASSTQGTGELFF	TGCGCCAGCAGTACACAGGGCACCGGGGAGCTGTTTTTT
-	TRBV27	TRBJ1-1	-	CASSTRGGNTEAFF	TGTGCCAGCAGCACTAGGGGGGGGAACACTGAAGCTTTCTTT
once	TRBV11-3	TRBJ1-2	-	CASSLIGQNYGYTF	TGTGCCAGCAGCTTAATTGGACAGAACTATGGCTACACCTTC
-	TRBV20-1	TRBJ2-7	-	CSARDQTEQYF	TGCAGTGCTAGAGATCAAACCGAGCAGTACTTC
-	TRBV19	TRBJ2-6	-	CASTNSGANVLTF	TGTGCCAGTACCAACTCTGGGGCCAACGTCCTGACTTTC
-	TRBV9	TRBJ2-3	-	CASSVGSQKDTQYF	TGTGCCAGCAGCGTAGGGAGTCAGAAAGATACGCAGTATTTT
once	TRBV27	TRBJ2-7	TRBD1	CASSLGQGMDYEQYF	TGTGCCAGCAGCCTCGGACAGGGCATGGACTACGAGCAGTACTTC
-	TRBV11-3	TRBJ1-2	-	CASSLNDKWTFNFYGYTF	TGTGCCAGCAGCTTAAATGATAAATGGACATTTAATTTCTATGGCTACACCTTC